This note documents a single T cell receptor beta chain sequence. The antigen is undetermined. The CDR3 loop spans 16 amino acids. Looked up from germline, CDR1 is MNHEY and CDR2 is SVGAGI. The germline V and J ends were trimmed by 0 bases and 8 bases, with 19 bases remaining between them. The sample originates from a study of cytomegalovirus exposure and HLA in healthy donors. Vbeta (60) and Jbeta (13) primers were used in the PCR. The repertoire was sequenced with immunoSEQ multiplex PCR; TCRdb's copy has only in-frame clones and lacks some. The sample shows over 200,000 clones, roughly 82% of them seen only once. Notes on the study in general: It is likely that the observed cluster of highly shared sequence variants was a sequencing artifact. The listing of 160 or so TCR beta chains classed them as cytomegalovirus-associated. Presence/absence analyses assumed roughly uniform sequencing depth across donors. Later work found most CMV-associated TCR beta chains apparently HLA-restricted.

The chain recombines TRBV6-5 with TRBJ1-2, with D possibly TRBD1 on 5 matching bases. Input material: PBMCs. The TCR was taken from a middle-aged woman in good health and CMV-seropositive. As DNA, the CDR3 is TGTGCCAGCAGTTACTCCCAGGGTTCCGTTCTTTGGGGCTACACCTTC. The encoded protein is CASSYSQGSVLWGYTF.